This entry concerns a single T cell receptor (beta chain). With 7 bases removed from V and 2 bases from J, the gap between germline ends came to 15 bases. Germline loops: CDR1 MNHEY, CDR2 SVGAGI. The CDR3 contains 14 residues. This sample is drawn from a study of T cell responses to AZD1222 COVID-19 vaccine. Libraries were prepared by immunoSEQ multiplex PCR; TCRdb keeps only in-frame clonotypes and omits some of them. The repertoire has under 150,000 clones, around 89% of them found once; the top ten carry about 6%. The source is an adult who received the AZD1222 COVID-19 vaccine. The chain carries TRBV6-5 and TRBJ2-7; a possible D gene is TRBD1 (6 bases). The sequencing used peripheral blood, collected 28 days after the second AZD1222 dose. The CDR3 here is CASKIAGTPYEQYF. In DNA form, the CDR3 reads TGTGCCAGCAAGATAGCAGGGACACCCTACGAGCAGTACTTC.